This T cell receptor (beta chain) stems from a study of blood T cell repertoires in COVID-19. Across the whole study: PBMCs, B-cell-depleted T cells, or T cells were the source of the cDNA or gDNA that made up the material.

Authors' processing steps: Counts of nucleated cells, estimated from reference gene primer amplification, were obtained. Profiled with immunoSEQ multiplex PCR; TCRdb holds only in-frame clones, not every one. V and J calls and clone size follow that table, whereas D and trimming were derived from the DNA. The table shows some 220,000 clones, with about 83% occurring only once. Germline V gene sequence: CDR1 SGDLS, CDR2 YYNGEE. CDR3 length: 15 residues. J was trimmed by 6 bases and V by 0 bases; bases with no gene match: 5. The J gene is TRBJ2-4, the V gene TRBV9, with TRBD2 identical over 8 bases. The sequence came from a human donor in a cohort sampled during active COVID-19. The sample taken for sequencing was peripheral blood. The CDR3, as DNA: TGTGCCAGCAGCGTAGCTACAGCGGGAGCAAACATTCAGTACTTC. It is translated as CASSVATAGANIQYF.